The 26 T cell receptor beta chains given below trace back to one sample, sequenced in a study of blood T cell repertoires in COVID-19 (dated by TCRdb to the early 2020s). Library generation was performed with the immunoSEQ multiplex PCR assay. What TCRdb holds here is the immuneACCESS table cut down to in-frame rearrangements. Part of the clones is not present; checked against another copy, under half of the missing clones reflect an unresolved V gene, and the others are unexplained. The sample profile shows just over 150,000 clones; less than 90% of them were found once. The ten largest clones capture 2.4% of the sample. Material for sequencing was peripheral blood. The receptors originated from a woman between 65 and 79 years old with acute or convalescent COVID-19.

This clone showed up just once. The CDR3 sequence: CASSYTPRQRNTGELFF. In nucleotides, the CDR3 is TGTGCCAGCAGTTACACTCCTCGACAGAGGAACACCGGGGAGCTGTTTTTT. The chain recombines TRBV6-2 or TRBV6-3 with TRBJ2-2; D is possibly TRBD1 (5 bases). CDR3 size: 17 residues. The germline V gene encodes CDR1 MNHEY and CDR2 SVGEGT. With 2 bases removed from V and 1 base from J, the gap between germline ends came to 14 bases.

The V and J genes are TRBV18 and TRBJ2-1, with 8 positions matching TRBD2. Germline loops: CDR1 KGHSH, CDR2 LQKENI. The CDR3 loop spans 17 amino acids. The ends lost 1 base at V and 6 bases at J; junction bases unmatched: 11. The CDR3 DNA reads TGTGCCAGCTCACCACTACCCGGCGGGGGGCCGGGCAATGAGCAGTTCTTC. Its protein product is CASSPLPGGGPGNEQFF. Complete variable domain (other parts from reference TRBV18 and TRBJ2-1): NAGVMQNPRHLVRRRGQEARLRCSPMKGHSHVYWYRQLPEEGLKFMVYLQKENIIDESGMPKERFSAEFPKEGPSILRIQQVVRGDSAAYFCASSPLPGGGPGNEQFFGPGTRLTVL.

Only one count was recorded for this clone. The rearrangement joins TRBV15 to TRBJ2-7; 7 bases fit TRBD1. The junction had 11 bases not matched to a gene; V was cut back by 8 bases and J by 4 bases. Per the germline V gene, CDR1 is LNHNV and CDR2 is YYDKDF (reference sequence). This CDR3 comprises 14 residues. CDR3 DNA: TGTGCCACCTTGAAGCCGGGACAGTTATACGAGCAGTACGTC. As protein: CATLKPGQLYEQYV.

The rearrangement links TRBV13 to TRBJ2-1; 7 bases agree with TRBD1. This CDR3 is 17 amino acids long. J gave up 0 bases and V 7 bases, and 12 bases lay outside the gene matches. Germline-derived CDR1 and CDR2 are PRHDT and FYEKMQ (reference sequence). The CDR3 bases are TGTGCCAGCACCCCGGGACAGAGAAGTAGCTCCTACAATGAGCAGTTCTTC. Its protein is CASTPGQRSSSYNEQFF.

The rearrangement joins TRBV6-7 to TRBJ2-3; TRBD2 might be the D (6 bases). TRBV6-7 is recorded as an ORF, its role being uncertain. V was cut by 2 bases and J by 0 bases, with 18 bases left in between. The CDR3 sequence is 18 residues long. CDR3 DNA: TGTGCCAGCAGTTACATCGAAATTTGTGGAGGGAGCACAGATACGCAGTATTTT. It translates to CASSYIEICGGSTDTQYF.

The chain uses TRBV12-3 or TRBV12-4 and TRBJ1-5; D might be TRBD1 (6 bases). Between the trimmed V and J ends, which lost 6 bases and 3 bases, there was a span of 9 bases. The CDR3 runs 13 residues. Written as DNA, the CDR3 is TGTGCCAGCAGCGGACAGCCCAATCAGCCCCAGCATTTT. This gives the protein CASSGQPNQPQHF.

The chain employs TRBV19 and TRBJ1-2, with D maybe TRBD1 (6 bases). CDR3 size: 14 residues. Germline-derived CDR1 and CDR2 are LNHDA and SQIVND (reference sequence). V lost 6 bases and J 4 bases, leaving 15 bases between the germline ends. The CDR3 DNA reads TGTGCCAGTAGCCGGACAGACAGCGGCTATGGCTACACCTTC. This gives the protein CASSRTDSGYGYTF.

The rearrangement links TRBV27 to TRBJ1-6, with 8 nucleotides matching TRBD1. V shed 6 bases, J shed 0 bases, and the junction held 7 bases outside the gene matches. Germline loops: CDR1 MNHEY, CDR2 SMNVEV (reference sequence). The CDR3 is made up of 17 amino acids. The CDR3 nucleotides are TGTGCCAGCAGAAATAACAGGGGGTCCTCCTATAATTCACCCCTCCACTTT. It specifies CASRNNRGSSYNSPLHF.

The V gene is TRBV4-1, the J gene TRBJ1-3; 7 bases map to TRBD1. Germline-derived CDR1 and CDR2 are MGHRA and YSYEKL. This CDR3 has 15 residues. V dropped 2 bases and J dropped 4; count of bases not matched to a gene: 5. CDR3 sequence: CASSQPKDRGNTIYF. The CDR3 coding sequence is TGCGCCAGCAGCCAACCTAAGGACAGGGGAAACACCATATATTTT.

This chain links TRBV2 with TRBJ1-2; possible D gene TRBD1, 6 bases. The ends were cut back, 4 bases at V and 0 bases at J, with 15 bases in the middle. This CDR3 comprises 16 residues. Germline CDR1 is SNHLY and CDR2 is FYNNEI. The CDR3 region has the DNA TGTGCCAGCAGTGGGATTAGGACAGAATCTAACTATGGCTACACCTTC. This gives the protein CASSGIRTESNYGYTF.

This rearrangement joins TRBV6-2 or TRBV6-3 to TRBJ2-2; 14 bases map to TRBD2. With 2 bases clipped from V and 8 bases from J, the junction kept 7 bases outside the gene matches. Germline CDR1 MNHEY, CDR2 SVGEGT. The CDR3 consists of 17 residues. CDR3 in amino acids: CASSYMRTSGGPGELFF. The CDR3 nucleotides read TGTGCCAGCAGTTACATGAGGACTAGCGGGGGGCCAGGGGAGCTGTTTTTT.

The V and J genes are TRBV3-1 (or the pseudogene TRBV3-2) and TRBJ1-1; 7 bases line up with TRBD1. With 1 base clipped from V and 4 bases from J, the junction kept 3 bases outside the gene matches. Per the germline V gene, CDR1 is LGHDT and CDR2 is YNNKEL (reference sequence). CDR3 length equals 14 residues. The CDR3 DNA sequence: TGTGCCAGCAGCCAAGGACAGGGCGCCACTGAAGCTTTCTTT. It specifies CASSQGQGATEAFF.

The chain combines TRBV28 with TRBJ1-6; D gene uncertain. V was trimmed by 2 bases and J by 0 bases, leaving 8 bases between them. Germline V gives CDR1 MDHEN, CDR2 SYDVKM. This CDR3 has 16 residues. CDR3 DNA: TGTGCCAGCAGTTTACCCGGGAGCTCCTATAATTCACCCCTCCACTTT. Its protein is CASSLPGSSYNSPLHF.

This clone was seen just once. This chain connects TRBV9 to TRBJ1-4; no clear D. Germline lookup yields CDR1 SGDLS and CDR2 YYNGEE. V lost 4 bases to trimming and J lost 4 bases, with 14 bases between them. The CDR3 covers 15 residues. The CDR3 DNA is TGTGCCAGCAGCTCCCAGACTCGCCGTAATGAAAAACTGTTTTTT. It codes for CASSSQTRRNEKLFF. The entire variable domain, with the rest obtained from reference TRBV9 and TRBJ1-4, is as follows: DSGVTQTPKHLITATGQRVTLRCSPRSGDLSVYWYQQSLDQGLQFLIQYYNGEERAKGNILERFSAQQFPDLHSELNLSSLELGDSALYFCASSSQTRRNEKLFFGSGTQLSVL.

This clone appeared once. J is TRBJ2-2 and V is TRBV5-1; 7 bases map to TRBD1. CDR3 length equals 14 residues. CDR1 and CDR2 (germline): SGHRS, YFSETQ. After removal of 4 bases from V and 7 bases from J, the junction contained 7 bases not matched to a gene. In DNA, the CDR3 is TGCGCCAGCAGCCCAAGGGGGCCGGGCGGGGAGCTGTTTTTT. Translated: CASSPRGPGGELFF.

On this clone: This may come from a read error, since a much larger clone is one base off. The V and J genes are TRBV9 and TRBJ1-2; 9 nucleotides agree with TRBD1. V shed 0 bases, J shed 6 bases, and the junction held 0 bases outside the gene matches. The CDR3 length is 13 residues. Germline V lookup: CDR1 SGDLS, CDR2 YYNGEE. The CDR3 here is CASSVGTGDGYTF. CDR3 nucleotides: TGTGCCAGCAGCGTAGGGACAGGGGATGGCTACACCTTC.

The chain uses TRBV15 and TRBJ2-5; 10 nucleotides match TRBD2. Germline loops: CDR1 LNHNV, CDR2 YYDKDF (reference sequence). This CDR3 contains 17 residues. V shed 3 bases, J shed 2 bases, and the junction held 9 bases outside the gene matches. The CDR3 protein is CATSSSLAGGGQETQYF. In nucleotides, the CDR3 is TGTGCCACCAGCAGTTCATTAGCGGGGGGCGGGCAAGAGACCCAGTACTTC.

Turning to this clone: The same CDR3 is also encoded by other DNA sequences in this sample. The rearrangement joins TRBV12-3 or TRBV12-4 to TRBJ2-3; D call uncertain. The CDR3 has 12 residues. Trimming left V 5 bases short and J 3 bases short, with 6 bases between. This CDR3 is CASSPGTDTQYF. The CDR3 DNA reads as TGTGCCAGCAGTCCCGGTACAGATACGCAGTATTTT.

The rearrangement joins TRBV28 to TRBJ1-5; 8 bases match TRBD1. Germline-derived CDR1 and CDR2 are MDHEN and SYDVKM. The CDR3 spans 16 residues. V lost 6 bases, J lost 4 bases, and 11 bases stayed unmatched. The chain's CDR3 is CASRVGQGGPNQPQHF. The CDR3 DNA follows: TGTGCCAGCAGGGTAGGACAGGGCGGCCCAAATCAGCCCCAGCATTTT.

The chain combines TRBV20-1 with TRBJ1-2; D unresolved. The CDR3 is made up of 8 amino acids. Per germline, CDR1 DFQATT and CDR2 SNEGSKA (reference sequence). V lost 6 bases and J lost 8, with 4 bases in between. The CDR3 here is CSAPGYTF. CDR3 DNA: TGCAGTGCCCCGGGCTACACCTTC.

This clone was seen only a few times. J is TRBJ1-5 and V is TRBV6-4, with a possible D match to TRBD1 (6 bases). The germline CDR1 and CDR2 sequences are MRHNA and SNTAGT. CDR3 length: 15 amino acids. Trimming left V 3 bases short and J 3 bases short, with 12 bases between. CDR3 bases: TGTGCCAGCAGTGAGAGACAGGCCTTCAATCAGCCCCAGCATTTT. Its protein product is CASSERQAFNQPQHF.

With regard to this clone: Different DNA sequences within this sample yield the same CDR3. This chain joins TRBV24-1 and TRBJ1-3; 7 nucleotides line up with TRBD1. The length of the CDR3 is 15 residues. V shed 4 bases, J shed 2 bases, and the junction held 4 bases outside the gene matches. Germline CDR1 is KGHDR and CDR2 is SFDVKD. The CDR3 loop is CATSDNRGPGNTIYF. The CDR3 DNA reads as TGTGCCACCAGTGACAACAGGGGACCTGGAAACACCATATATTTT.

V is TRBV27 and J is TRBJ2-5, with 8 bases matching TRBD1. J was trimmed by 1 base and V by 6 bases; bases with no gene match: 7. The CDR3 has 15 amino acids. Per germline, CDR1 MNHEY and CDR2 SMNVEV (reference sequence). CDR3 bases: TGTGCCAGCAGAAGAGGACAGGGCCTCCAAGAGACCCAGTACTTC. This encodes CASRRGQGLQETQYF.

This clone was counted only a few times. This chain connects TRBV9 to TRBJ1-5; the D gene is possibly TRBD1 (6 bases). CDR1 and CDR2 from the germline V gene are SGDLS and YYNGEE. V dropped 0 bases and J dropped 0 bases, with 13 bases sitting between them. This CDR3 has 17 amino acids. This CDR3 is CASSVGAGAYSNQPQHF. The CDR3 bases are TGTGCCAGCAGCGTAGGAGCAGGGGCCTATAGCAATCAGCCCCAGCATTTT. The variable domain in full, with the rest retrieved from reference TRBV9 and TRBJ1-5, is DSGVTQTPKHLITATGQRVTLRCSPRSGDLSVYWYQQSLDQGLQFLIQYYNGEERAKGNILERFSAQQFPDLHSELNLSSLELGDSALYFCASSVGAGAYSNQPQHFGDGTRLSIL.

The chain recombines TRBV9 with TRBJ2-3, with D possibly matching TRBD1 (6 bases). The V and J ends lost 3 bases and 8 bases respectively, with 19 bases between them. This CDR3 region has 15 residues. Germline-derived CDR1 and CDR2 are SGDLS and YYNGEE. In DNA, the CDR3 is TGTGCCAGCAGCGGCCACGTGCAGGGGATAAGTACGCAGTATTTT. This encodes CASSGHVQGISTQYF.

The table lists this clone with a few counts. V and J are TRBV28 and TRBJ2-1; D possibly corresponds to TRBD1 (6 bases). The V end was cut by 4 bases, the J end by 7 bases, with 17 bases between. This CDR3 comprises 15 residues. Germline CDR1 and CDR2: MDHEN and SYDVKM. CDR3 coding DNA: TGTGCCAGCAGTTCCACAGGGATGGGGGCGAATGAGCAGTTCTTC. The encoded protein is CASSSTGMGANEQFF. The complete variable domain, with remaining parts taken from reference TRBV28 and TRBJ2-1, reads DVKVTQSSRYLVKRTGEKVFLECVQDMDHENMFWYRQDPGLGLRLIYFSYDVKMKEKGDIPEGYSVSREKKERFSLILESASTNQTSMYLCASSSTGMGANEQFFGPGTRLTVL.